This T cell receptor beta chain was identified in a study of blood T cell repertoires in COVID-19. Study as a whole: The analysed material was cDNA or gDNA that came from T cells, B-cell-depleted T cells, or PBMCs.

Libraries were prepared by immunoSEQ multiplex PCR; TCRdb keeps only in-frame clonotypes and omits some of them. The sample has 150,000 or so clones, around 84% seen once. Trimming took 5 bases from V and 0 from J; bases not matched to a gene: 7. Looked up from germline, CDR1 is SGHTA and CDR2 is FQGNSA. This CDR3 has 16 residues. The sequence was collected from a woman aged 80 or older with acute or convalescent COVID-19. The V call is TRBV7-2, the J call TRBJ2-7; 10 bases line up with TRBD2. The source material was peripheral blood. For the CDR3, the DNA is TGTGCCAGCAGCCCTTCGACTAGCGGGTACTCCTACGAGCAGTACTTC. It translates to CASSPSTSGYSYEQYF.